A selection of T cell receptor beta chains follows, all from one sample in a study of CD8+ T cells in alopecia areata. The method was immunoSEQ multiplex PCR; TCRdb's version includes in-frame clones alone and lacks a portion of them. The profile covers around 300,000 clones, with around three fifths appearing a single time and 0.75% to 0.95% taken by the ten largest. Sequenced material: CD4+ T cells sorted from blood, taken between weeks 51 and 54, from a patient treated with tofacitinib. These receptors came from a human donor with alopecia areata. The CDR3 runs from the conserved cysteine through the conserved F or W. Fields, in order: D gene, J gene, V gene, clone size, CDR3 DNA, CDR3 protein. A D gene is named only where the DNA matches it firmly. Expanded clones are given a class, and other clones once, few, many or no size at all.

TRBD1,TRBJ1-4,TRBV25-1,.,TGTGCCAGCAGTGAATTGGGCCAGGGGGCTCCTAATGAAAAACTGTTTTTT,CASSELGQGAPNEKLFF
.,TRBJ2-1,TRBV20-1,.,TGCAGTGCGGGCAGAGCTGAGCAGTTCTTC,CSAGRAEQFF
.,TRBJ2-2,TRBV2,.,TGTGCCAGCAGCCAGTACTCGTACACCGGGGAGCTGTTTTTT,CASSQYSYTGELFF
.,TRBJ2-7,TRBV9,.,TGTGCCAGCAGCGTAGGAACAGTAGGAGAGCAGTACTTC,CASSVGTVGEQYF
.,TRBJ2-7,TRBV30,.,TGTGCCTGGAGTTTGAGGGCCTACGAGCAGTACTTC,CAWSLRAYEQYF
.,TRBJ2-5,TRBV14,.,TGTGCCAGCAGCCAATTGGTTCCGCCGGGGACCCAGTACTTC,CASSQLVPPGTQYF
TRBD2,TRBJ2-1,TRBV7-2,.,TGTGCCAGCAGCTACCGCGGGGGAACACAGTTCTTC,CASSYRGGTQFF
TRBD2,TRBJ2-3,TRBV29-1,.,TGCAGCGTTGATTGGACTAGCGGGGGAGGGGCAGATACGCAGTATTTT,CSVDWTSGGGADTQYF
.,TRBJ1-5,TRBV19,few,TGTGCCAGTAGTACCGGGGGTCGGCAGCCCCAGCATTTT,CASSTGGRQPQHF
TRBD2,TRBJ2-1,TRBV7-9,.,TGTGCCAGCAGCTTACCAACTAGCGGGAAGCAGTTCTTC,CASSLPTSGKQFF
TRBD1,TRBJ1-2,TRBV7-9,.,TGTGCCAGCAGCACGGGACAGTATCCTGGCTACACCTTC,CASSTGQYPGYTF
TRBD1,TRBJ2-7,TRBV6-6,few,TGTGCCAGCAGTTACCGACAGGGGGATGGAGCAGAGTACTTC,CASSYRQGDGAEYF
.,TRBJ2-3,TRBV10-3,.,TGTGCCACCCGGGCCACAGATACGCAGTATTTT,CATRATDTQYF
.,TRBJ2-7,TRBV29-1,.,TGCAGCGTTGGCCAGGGCTCAGACGAGCAGTACTTC,CSVGQGSDEQYF
.,TRBJ2-3,TRBV19,few,TGTGCCAGTACGGGTCATTACACAGATACGCAGTATTTT,CASTGHYTDTQYF
.,TRBJ1-5,TRBV30,.,TGTGCCTGGAGTGGAGGTAGCAATCAGCCCCAGCATTTT,CAWSGGSNQPQHF
.,TRBJ1-4,TRBV29-1,few,TGCAGCGTTGAAGATCGAGCAACTAATGAAAAACTGTTTTTT,CSVEDRATNEKLFF
.,TRBJ1-4,TRBV29-1,.,TGCAGCGTCCGAGGGGGATTGGGTGAAAAACTGTTTTTT,CSVRGGLGEKLFF
TRBD1,TRBJ2-2,TRBV23-1,few,TGCGCCAGCAGTCGAGGGACAGGGGGGCCCGGGGAGCTGTTTTTT,CASSRGTGGPGELFF
.,TRBJ2-1,TRBV2,few,TGTGCCAGCAGCGGTCTCAGGGACAATGAGCAGTTCTTC,CASSGLRDNEQFF
TRBD1,TRBJ2-7,TRBV13,.,TGTGCCAGCAGCTCCTGGACAGGGGCCTACGAGCAGTACTTC,CASSSWTGAYEQYF
.,TRBJ1-3,TRBV7-8,.,TGTGCCAGCAGCTTAGCGGGGTCCAGCGTCTCTGGAAACACCATATATTTT,CASSLAGSSVSGNTIYF
.,TRBJ2-7,TRBV2,.,TGTGCCAGCAGTGACGAGGGTCTTTACGAGCAGTACTTC,CASSDEGLYEQYF
TRBD1,TRBJ1-1,TRBV5-1,.,TGCGCCAGCAGCAAGGACAGGGATAGTAACACTGAAGCTTTCTTT,CASSKDRDSNTEAFF